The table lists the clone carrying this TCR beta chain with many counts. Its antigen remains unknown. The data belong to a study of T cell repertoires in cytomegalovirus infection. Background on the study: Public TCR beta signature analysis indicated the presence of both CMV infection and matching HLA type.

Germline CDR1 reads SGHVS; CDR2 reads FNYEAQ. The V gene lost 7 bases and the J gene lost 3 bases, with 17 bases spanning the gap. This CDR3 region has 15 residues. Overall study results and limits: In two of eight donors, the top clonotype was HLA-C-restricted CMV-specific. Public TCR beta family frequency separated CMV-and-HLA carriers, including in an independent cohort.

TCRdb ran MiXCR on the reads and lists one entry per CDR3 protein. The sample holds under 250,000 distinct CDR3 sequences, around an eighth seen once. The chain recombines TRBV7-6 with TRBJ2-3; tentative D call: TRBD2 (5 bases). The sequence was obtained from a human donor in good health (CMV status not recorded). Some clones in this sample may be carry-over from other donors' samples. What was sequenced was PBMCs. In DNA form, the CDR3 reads TGTGCCAGCACCCCCCTGGCGGGCTTGACAGATACGCAGTATTTT. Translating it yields CASTPLAGLTDTQYF. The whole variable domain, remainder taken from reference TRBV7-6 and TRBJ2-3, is GAGVSQSPRYKVTKRGQDVALRCDPISGHVSLYWYRQALGQGPEFLTYFNYEAQQDKSGLPNDRFSAERPEGSISTLTIQRTEQRDSAMYRCASTPLAGLTDTQYFGPGTRLTVL.